This record looks at one T cell receptor beta chain sequence and its context. The CDR3 end lies 3 residues beyond the end of the read and is filled in from the germline J gene. This record belongs to a study of T cells in women clearing cervical HPV infection. Study-wide background: Cases' blood sampling followed lesion detection by median roughly 150 days (90 to 200).

Method: immunoSEQ multiplex PCR; TCRdb's copy keeps in-frame clones and lacks some. Its table lists approximately 52,000 clones. Germline CDR1 is SNHLY and CDR2 is FYNNEI. The CDR3 covers 13 residues. Trimming took 8 bases from V and 0 from J, leaving 11 bases between them. The receptor comes from a woman between 18 and 69 years old with a cervical HPV16 infection that either progressed to CIN3+ or cleared (not recorded which). The chain carries TRBV2 and TRBJ2-7, with D possibly TRBD1 on 6 matching bases. The sequencing input was blood buffy coat. CDR3 loop: CASQTGPSYEQYF. The part of the CDR3 DNA that was read is TGTGCCAGCCAGACAGGTCCCTCCTACGAG. Complete variable domain (other parts from reference TRBV2 and TRBJ2-7): EPEVTQTPSHQVTQMGQEVILRCVPISNHLYFYWYRQILGQKVEFLVSFYNNEISEKSEIFDDQFSVERPDGSNFTLKIRSTKLEDSAMYFCASQTGPSYEQYFGPGTRLTVT.